These 15 T cell receptor beta chains were all obtained from the same sample, sequenced in a study of OX40 agonist ivuxolimab in advanced cancers. Only in-frame clones appear in the TCRdb table, and some are missing; sequencing was by immunoSEQ multiplex PCR. The sample comprises 90,000 to 95,000 clones, around four fifths of which are singletons, and 1.1% rests with the top ten. The starting material was CD4+ or CD8+ T cells sorted from blood, obtained in a trial of the OX40 agonist ivuxolimab. All receptors derive from an adult with an advanced solid tumor such as melanoma, head and neck, liver or kidney cancer.

The chain links TRBV7-2 to TRBJ1-5; D gene ambiguous. The V end lost 5 bases, the J end lost 7 bases, and 9 bases lay between the germline ends. Looked up from germline, CDR1 is SGHTA and CDR2 is FQGNSA. The CDR3 length is 12 residues. This CDR3 reads CASSLLGQPQHF. The CDR3 bases are TGTGCCAGCAGCCTCTTAGGGCAGCCCCAGCATTTT. The full variable domain, its missing parts supplied by reference TRBV7-2 and TRBJ1-5, is GAGVSQSPSNKVTEKGKDVELRCDPISGHTALYWYRQSLGQGLEFLIYFQGNSAPDKSGLPSDRFSAERTGGSVSTLTIQRTQQEDSAVYLCASSLLGQPQHFGDGTRLSIL.

The rearrangement joins TRBV5-6 to TRBJ1-6, with unresolved D. Trimming left V 4 bases short and J 7 bases short, with 27 bases between. This CDR3 is 19 amino acids long. Germline CDR1 and CDR2: SGHDT and YYEEEE. The CDR3 DNA is TGTGCCAGCAGCCTGTTGACCCCCCCCGGCAGTACAAAAAATTCACCCCTCCACTTT. Translated: CASSLLTPPGSTKNSPLHF.

This clone was seen once. V usage is TRBV29-1 and J usage is TRBJ2-2; 11 positions match TRBD2. The CDR3 is made up of 15 amino acids. V shed 6 bases and J 1 base; nucleotides not matched to a gene: 4. The V gene's germline CDR1 is SQVTM and CDR2 ANQGSEA. The DNA for the CDR3 is TGCAGCGTCGTAGGGACTAGCGGGAACACCGGGGAGCTGTTTTTT. The encoded protein is CSVVGTSGNTGELFF.

J is TRBJ1-1 and V is TRBV29-1; TRBD1 is a possible D gene (6 bases). Germline-derived CDR1 and CDR2 are SQVTM and ANQGSEA. CDR3 length: 12 amino acids. V lost 5 bases and J 7 bases, leaving 14 bases between the germline ends. The CDR3 bases are TGCAGCGTTCGTCCACAGGGAGTTGAAGCTTTCTTT. It codes for CSVRPQGVEAFF.

The genes are TRBV7-8 and TRBJ1-2; 8 bases map to TRBD1. CDR1 is SGHVS, CDR2 FQNEAQ, per germline. J was trimmed by 6 bases and V by 5 bases; bases with no gene match: 11. The CDR3 is made up of 15 amino acids. For the CDR3, the DNA is TGTGCCAGCAGCCCGGACAGGGCGACCCTAAATGGCTACACCTTC. Encoded protein: CASSPDRATLNGYTF.

The rearrangement uses TRBV7-3 and TRBJ2-5; 8 bases are shared with TRBD2. Losses at the gene ends were 11 bases for V and 5 bases for J; bases not matched to a gene: 13. The CDR3 extends over 14 amino acids. Looked up from germline, CDR1 is SGHTA and CDR2 is FQGTGA. The CDR3 sequence is CASGVAGNRETQYF. CDR3 coding DNA: TGTGCCTCGGGAGTAGCGGGAAATCGGGAGACCCAGTACTTC.

The rearrangement uses TRBV2 and TRBJ2-5; TRBD1 might be the D (5 bases). The J call is doubtful: the DNA matches TRBJ2-7 better. CDR3 length equals 14 residues. CDR1 and CDR2 from the germline V gene are SNHLY and FYNNEI. Here the CDR3 DNA reads TGTGCCAGCAAACCTCGGACAAACTCCTACGAGCAGTACTTC. The encoded protein is CASKPRTNSYEQYF.

The chain links TRBV18 to TRBJ1-6, with D unclear. CDR1 is KGHSH, CDR2 LQKENI, per germline. The V end was cut by 3 bases, the J end by 10 bases, with 19 bases between. This CDR3 has 16 amino acids. Here the CDR3 DNA reads TGTGCCAGCTCACCCCCTAGCCTTGGTTCACGATCACCCCTCCACTTT. Protein product: CASSPPSLGSRSPLHF.

This clone has more than one count but fewer than ten. The V gene is TRBV4-2, the J gene TRBJ1-6, with D hard to call. The CDR3 consists of 16 residues. V gave up 0 bases and J gave up 8 bases, with 14 bases separating them. In germline, CDR1 is LGHNA, CDR2 YNFKEQ. CDR3 sequence reads: CASSQDLFGLDSPLHF. CDR3 nucleotides: TGTGCCAGCAGCCAAGATTTATTTGGACTTGATTCACCCCTCCACTTT.

The V and J genes are TRBV5-6 and TRBJ1-1, with TRBD1 identical over 8 bases. The CDR3 is 18 residues long. After removal of 2 bases from V and 4 bases from J, the junction contained 16 bases not matched to a gene. In germline, CDR1 is SGHDT, CDR2 YYEEEE. The CDR3 bases are TGTGCCAGCAGCTTCACTTACCACCTACAACAGGGGGTCACTGAAGCTTTCTTT. The encoded protein is CASSFTYHLQQGVTEAFF.

The J gene is TRBJ1-2, the V gene TRBV6-1, with 9 bases identical to TRBD1. Losses at the gene ends were 6 bases for V and 1 base for J; bases not matched to a gene: 3. The CDR3 totals 14 residues. Germline V gives CDR1 MNHNS, CDR2 SASEGT. In nucleotides, the CDR3 is TGTGCCAGCAGGAGGACAGGGGATAACTATGGCTACACCTTC. It encodes CASRRTGDNYGYTF.

The CDR3 nucleotides read TGTGCCAGCAGCTTAACAGGGACAGACTATGGCTACACCTTC. Its protein is CASSLTGTDYGYTF. V is TRBV7-3 and J is TRBJ1-2, with 7 bases identical to TRBD1. The ends lost 0 bases at V and 3 bases at J; junction bases unmatched: 1. This CDR3 has 14 amino acids. Germline CDR1 is SGHTA and CDR2 is FQGTGA.

The DNA of the CDR3 is TGTGCCAGCAGCGTGACCAGGGCGCCCTATGGCTACACCTTC. It codes for CASSVTRAPYGYTF. The chain combines TRBV28 with TRBJ1-2; the D gene is possibly TRBD1 (5 bases). The V gene lost 6 bases and the J gene lost 4 bases, with 15 bases spanning the gap. The CDR3 extends over 14 amino acids. Germline V CDR1 and CDR2: MDHEN, SYDVKM.

The chain is built from TRBV6-5 and TRBJ1-2, with D possibly being TRBD1 (5 bases). Germline V gene lookup returns CDR1 MNHEY and CDR2 SVGAGI. V lost 6 bases, J lost 2 bases, and 10 bases lay in between. This CDR3 region has 13 residues. Written as DNA, the CDR3 is TGTGCCAGCAGGAAAGGGGAAAACTATGGCTACACCTTC. Translating gives CASRKGENYGYTF.

The chain employs TRBV4-3 and TRBJ2-3; D might be TRBD1 or TRBD2, each matching 5 bases. The CDR3 consists of 17 residues. With 0 bases removed from V and 0 bases from J, the gap between germline ends came to 13 bases. Per germline, CDR1 LGHNA and CDR2 YSLEER. CDR3 in amino acids: CASSQDRQGASTDTQYF. DNA of the CDR3: TGCGCCAGCAGCCAAGATCGCCAGGGAGCTAGCACAGATACGCAGTATTTT.